The 32 T cell receptor beta chains below come from one sample, sequenced in a study of blood T cell repertoires in COVID-19. Method: immunoSEQ multiplex PCR; TCRdb's copy keeps in-frame clones and lacks some. The sample has more than 200,000 clones; around 87% are singletons. Sequencing was performed on peripheral blood. The receptor set was obtained from a woman aged 50 to 60 with COVID-19, enrolled during active disease.

The chain recombines TRBV5-1 with TRBJ2-1; 9 bases line up with TRBD1. The CDR3 contains 15 residues. Per the germline V gene, CDR1 is SGHRS and CDR2 is YFSETQ. With 4 bases clipped from V and 3 bases from J, the junction kept 5 bases outside the gene matches. CDR3 in amino acids: CASSLPGQGYNEQFF. CDR3 bases: TGCGCCAGCAGCCTGCCGGGACAGGGCTACAATGAGCAGTTCTTC. Based on the CDR3 plus reference TRBV5-1 and TRBJ2-1, the full variable domain is KAGVTQTPRYLIKTRGQQVTLSCSPISGHRSVSWYQQTPGQGLQFLFEYFSETQRNKGNFPGRFSGRQFSNSRSEMNVSTLELGDSALYLCASSLPGQGYNEQFFGPGTRLTVL.

The chain uses TRBV7-9 and TRBJ2-6, with 10 bases matching TRBD1. From germline, CDR1 is SEHNR and CDR2 FQNEAQ (reference sequence). The CDR3 extends over 18 amino acids. J lost 3 bases, V lost 6 bases, and 11 bases had no gene match. CDR3 sequence reads: CASRRTGTGDGGANVLTF. The CDR3 DNA sequence: TGTGCCAGCAGGAGGACCGGGACAGGGGACGGTGGGGCCAACGTCCTGACTTTC.

This clone was found a few times. The rearrangement joins TRBV7-2 to TRBJ1-2; D unclear. V lost 5 bases, J lost 5 bases, and 24 bases lay in between. Germline CDR1 SGHTA, CDR2 FQGNSA. The CDR3 has 17 residues. The chain's CDR3 is CASSPPVAGMLSYGYTF. The CDR3 bases are TGTGCCAGCAGCCCCCCCGTGGCGGGAATGCTTTCATATGGCTACACCTTC. The variable domain in full, completed from reference TRBV7-2 and TRBJ1-2, reads GAGVSQSPSNKVTEKGKDVELRCDPISGHTALYWYRQSLGQGLEFLIYFQGNSAPDKSGLPSDRFSAERTGGSVSTLTIQRTQQEDSAVYLCASSPPVAGMLSYGYTFGSGTRLTVV.

The V gene is TRBV12-3 or TRBV12-4, the J gene TRBJ1-5; no firm D call. This CDR3 comprises 13 residues. V dropped 2 bases and J dropped 4 bases, with 6 bases sitting between them. For the CDR3, the DNA is TGTGCCAGCAGTTTACGGTGGAATCAGCCCCAGCATTTT. It codes for CASSLRWNQPQHF.

The chain is built from TRBV6-5 and TRBJ1-1; 7 bases line up with TRBD1. The CDR3 sequence is 15 residues long. Germline CDR1 and CDR2: MNHEY and SVGAGI. V lost 3 bases, J lost 2 bases, and 6 bases stayed unmatched. This CDR3 is CASSYSGTVNTEAFF. In DNA, the CDR3 is TGTGCCAGCAGTTATAGTGGGACAGTTAACACTGAAGCTTTCTTT.

This clone was found a few times. The chain's CDR3 is CASSSQGDNQPQHF. Written as DNA, the CDR3 is TGTGCCAGCAGTTCCCAGGGGGACAATCAGCCCCAGCATTTT. This chain links TRBV5-4 with TRBJ1-5; 7 nucleotides line up with TRBD1. CDR3 length: 14 residues. The V gene end was trimmed by 5 bases and the J gene end by 3 bases; junction bases not matched to a gene: 5. Looked up from germline, CDR1 is SGHNT and CDR2 is YYREEE (reference sequence). The whole variable domain, remainder taken from reference TRBV5-4 and TRBJ1-5, is ETGVTQSPTHLIKTRGQQVTLRCSSQSGHNTVSWYQQALGQGPQFIFQYYREEENGRGNFPPRFSGLQFPNYSSELNVNALELDDSALYLCASSSQGDNQPQHFGDGTRLSIL.

The J gene is TRBJ1-3, the V gene TRBV28, with D hard to call. CDR3 length: 13 amino acids. The germline gives CDR1 MDHEN, CDR2 SYDVKM. Trimming cost V 2 bases and J 2 bases, with 4 bases left between them. CDR3 sequence (DNA): TGTGCCAGCAGTTTACCTACTGGAAACACCATATATTTT. Amino acids: CASSLPTGNTIYF.

The rearrangement uses TRBV6-1 and TRBJ1-3; tentatively, D is TRBD1 (5 bases). In germline, CDR1 is MNHNS, CDR2 SASEGT. The CDR3 consists of 17 residues. The V and J ends lost 4 bases and 0 bases respectively, with 16 bases between them. The CDR3 reads CASSATGRAGSGNTIYF. CDR3 bases: TGTGCCAGCAGTGCCACAGGCCGAGCAGGCTCTGGAAACACCATATATTTT.

The rearrangement uses TRBV10-1 and TRBJ2-6, with D perhaps TRBD1 (5 bases). There are 15 residues in the CDR3. The V end was cut by 2 bases, the J end by 3 bases, with 8 bases between. CDR1 is WNHNN and CDR2 is SYGVQD in the germline V gene (reference sequence). CDR3 nucleotide sequence: TGCGCCAGCAGTGAGGGGGCAGGTGGGGCCAACGTCCTGACTTTC. It is translated as CASSEGAGGANVLTF.

The V gene is TRBV18, the J gene TRBJ2-7; possibly TRBD1 for D (5 bases). Germline V gives CDR1 KGHSH, CDR2 LQKENI. Trimming shortened V by 8 bases and J by 3 bases, and 17 bases separated the two germline ends. The CDR3 has 14 amino acids. This CDR3 is CASTDSRVLYEQYF. The DNA for the CDR3 is TGTGCCAGCACTGATTCCAGGGTACTCTACGAGCAGTACTTC. Supplemented by reference TRBV18 and TRBJ2-7, the full variable domain reads NAGVMQNPRHLVRRRGQEARLRCSPMKGHSHVYWYRQLPEEGLKFMVYLQKENIIDESGMPKERFSAEFPKEGPSILRIQQVVRGDSAAYFCASTDSRVLYEQYFGPGTRLTVT.

The gene calls are TRBV19 and TRBJ1-6; D is ambiguous. From germline, CDR1 is LNHDA and CDR2 SQIVND (reference sequence). This CDR3 has 17 amino acids. V was pared by 2 bases and J by 9 bases, with 20 bases between. CDR3 region: CASSISKGSLRGSPLHF. CDR3 DNA sequence: TGTGCCAGTAGTATATCGAAAGGGTCCCTCCGGGGTTCACCCCTCCACTTT.

The chain employs TRBV6-2 or TRBV6-3 and TRBJ1-2; D remains unclear. Germline CDR1 and CDR2: MNHEY and SVGEGT. Trimming cost V 5 bases and J 3 bases, with 10 bases left between them. The CDR3 sequence is 13 residues long. The CDR3 region is CASSPGGDYGYTF. Written as DNA, the CDR3 is TGTGCCAGCAGTCCCGGCGGGGACTATGGCTACACCTTC.

CDR3 DNA sequence: TGCAGTGGGACTTCTCAAGAGACCCAGTACTTC. Translated, it gives CSGTSQETQYF. V is TRBV20-1 and J is TRBJ2-5; the D gene is possibly TRBD2 (5 bases). In germline, CDR1 is DFQATT, CDR2 SNEGSKA (reference sequence). V was cut by 7 bases and J by 2 bases, with 8 bases left in between. The CDR3 loop spans 11 amino acids.

This sequence joins TRBV27 and TRBJ1-1, with TRBD1 identical over 11 bases. V was pared by 0 bases and J by 3 bases, with 9 bases of the junction left unmatched. The CDR3 totals 18 residues. From germline, CDR1 is MNHEY and CDR2 SMNVEV (reference sequence). CDR3 residues: CASSLSQWAGQGDTEAFF. CDR3 coding DNA: TGTGCCAGCAGTTTATCCCAGTGGGCGGGACAGGGGGACACTGAAGCTTTCTTT.

This chain connects TRBV19 to TRBJ1-1; D gene ambiguous. The CDR3 extends over 13 amino acids. The germline V gene encodes CDR1 LNHDA and CDR2 SQIVND (reference sequence). V was cut by 6 bases and J by 6 bases, with 14 bases left in between. The CDR3 sequence: CASSPGGRSEAFF. The CDR3 DNA follows: TGTGCCAGTAGCCCCGGAGGAAGGTCTGAAGCTTTCTTT.

This chain uses TRBV5-4 with TRBJ1-2; TRBD1 is a possible D gene (6 bases). V was trimmed by 2 bases and J by 4 bases, leaving 15 bases between them. Looked up from germline, CDR1 is SGHNT and CDR2 is YYREEE (reference sequence). The CDR3 extends over 15 amino acids. CDR3 loop: CASSFRGMKGYGYTF. As DNA, the CDR3 is TGTGCCAGCAGCTTCAGGGGAATGAAAGGCTATGGCTACACCTTC.

The CDR3 DNA reads as TGCGCCAGCAGCCGGACAGGGGAGGAGACTGAAGCTTTCTTT. Protein sequence: CASSRTGEETEAFF. V usage is TRBV4-1 and J usage is TRBJ1-1; 9 bases align to TRBD1. The CDR3 is 14 residues long. With V trimmed by 4 bases and J by 5 bases, 5 bases remained unmatched. The germline V gene has CDR1 MGHRA and CDR2 YSYEKL.

This chain uses TRBV19 with TRBJ1-1; D might be TRBD1 (5 bases). CDR3 length: 13 residues. Looked up from germline, CDR1 is LNHDA and CDR2 is SQIVND (reference sequence). V was shortened by 7 bases and J by 3 bases, with 12 bases between the two germline ends. The CDR3 is CASKYRGDTEAFF. The CDR3 nucleotides are TGTGCCAGTAAATACCGGGGGGACACTGAAGCTTTCTTT.

The V gene is TRBV7-9, the J gene TRBJ1-2, with D tentatively TRBD1 (5 bases). This CDR3 is built from 16 residues. Trimming left V 3 bases short and J 4 bases short, with 18 bases between. The germline V gene encodes CDR1 SEHNR and CDR2 FQNEAQ (reference sequence). The CDR3 nucleotides read TGTGCCAGCAGCTTGACCCCGCGGGACGGTCGCTATGGCTACACCTTC. It encodes CASSLTPRDGRYGYTF.

The chain couples TRBV27 to TRBJ1-5; 10 bases map to TRBD1. From germline, CDR1 is MNHEY and CDR2 SMNVEV (reference sequence). The CDR3 runs 17 residues. The V and J ends lost 5 bases and 4 bases, in that order; junction bases with no gene match: 11. CDR3 amino acids: CASSARQGAISNQPQHF. CDR3 nucleotide sequence: TGTGCCAGCAGTGCTAGACAGGGGGCGATTAGTAATCAGCCCCAGCATTTT.

The J gene is TRBJ2-7, the V gene TRBV12-3 or TRBV12-4; the match to TRBD1 covers 7 bases. CDR3 length: 13 amino acids. V lost 5 bases, J lost 4 bases, and 5 bases stayed unmatched. The CDR3 region is CASSRDSRYEQYF. The CDR3 coding sequence is TGTGCCAGCAGTCGGGACAGCCGATACGAGCAGTACTTC.

The V gene is TRBV6-1, the J gene TRBJ2-3; tentative D call: TRBD2 (5 bases). The CDR3 contains 15 residues. V lost 0 bases, J lost 7 bases, and 14 bases lay in between. Germline V gene data show CDR1 as MNHNS and CDR2 as SASEGT. The chain's CDR3 is CASSEARLAGYTQYF. As DNA, the CDR3 is TGTGCCAGCAGTGAAGCGCGGCTAGCCGGGTATACGCAGTATTTT.

The chain links TRBV7-8 to TRBJ1-3; D gene ambiguous. The CDR3 extends over 15 amino acids. The germline V gene has CDR1 SGHVS and CDR2 FQNEAQ. The V end was cut by 4 bases, the J end by 2 bases, with 12 bases between. The CDR3 coding sequence is TGTGCCAGCAGCTCCGTGGGGAGTCCTGGAAACACCATATATTTT. Protein sequence: CASSSVGSPGNTIYF.

V gene TRBV5-6 combines with J gene TRBJ1-1; 9 bases align to TRBD1. The V segment lost 5 bases and the J segment 10 bases; nucleotides outside the gene matches: 9. The CDR3 totals 13 residues. CDR1 and CDR2 from the germline V gene are SGHDT and YYEEEE. Written as DNA, the CDR3 is TGTGCCAGCAGACCCCGGGACAGGGAAGGAGCTTTCTTT. Translation gives CASRPRDREGAFF.

The chain combines TRBV5-6 with TRBJ1-5; D uncertain. This CDR3 comprises 14 residues. Germline V gene sequence: CDR1 SGHDT, CDR2 YYEEEE. With 6 bases removed from V and 4 bases from J, the gap between germline ends came to 14 bases. The CDR3 nucleotides are TGTGCCAGCACCGCGGGTGGGTTTAATCAGCCCCAGCATTTT. Residues: CASTAGGFNQPQHF.

This clone came up a few times. The V and J genes are TRBV6-7 and TRBJ2-1; TRBD1 agrees at 9 bases. TRBV6-7 is an ORF; its function is uncertain. V was clipped by 2 bases and J by 10 bases; unmatched bases: 12. The CDR3 is 16 residues long. The CDR3 nucleotides are TGTGCCAGCAGTTACGCCCGGGACAGGGAGTCCGTGGAGCAGTTCTTC. Translation gives CASSYARDRESVEQFF.

The V and J genes are TRBV5-1 and TRBJ2-7; possible D gene TRBD2, 6 bases. Germline V CDR1 and CDR2: SGHRS, YFSETQ. V was clipped by 0 bases and J by 4 bases, with 14 bases between them. The CDR3 has 15 amino acids. The CDR3 DNA sequence: TGCGCCAGCAGCTTGGCAGCCGGGAGCTTTTACGAGCAGTACGTC. Amino acids: CASSLAAGSFYEQYV.

This clone was counted a few times. This CDR3 reads CATSPGQGNEQYV. For the CDR3, the DNA is TGTGCCACCAGCCCGGGACAGGGGAACGAGCAGTACGTC. J is TRBJ2-7 and V is TRBV24-1; 10 bases are shared with TRBD1. Looked up from germline, CDR1 is KGHDR and CDR2 is SFDVKD. Trimming removed 7 bases from V and 5 bases from J; junction bases left unmatched: 4. There are 13 residues in the CDR3.

This chain uses TRBV6-5 with TRBJ2-6; 8 bases map to TRBD1. Trimming cost V 6 bases and J 4 bases; bases outside gene matches: 5. Germline V CDR1 and CDR2: MNHEY, SVGAGI. The CDR3 length is 15 residues. The CDR3 spells CASRGQVWGANVLTF. The CDR3 DNA is TGTGCCAGCAGGGGACAGGTGTGGGGGGCCAACGTCCTGACTTTC.

This chain links TRBV21-1 with TRBJ1-6; TRBD1 reflects the table's D call only, with no check against the DNA. TRBV21-1 is given as a pseudogene. This CDR3 region has 15 residues. As DNA, the CDR3 is TGTGCCAGCAGCGGGTCCGACAGGGCCGGTTCACCCCTCCACTTT. It is translated as CASSGSDRAGSPLHF.

The V gene is TRBV7-6, the J gene TRBJ1-2; D gene uncertain. The CDR3 covers 15 residues. Germline assignment: CDR1 SGHVS and CDR2 FNYEAQ. Trimming took 4 bases from V and 6 from J, leaving 18 bases between them. CDR3 sequence reads: CASSSGLSGENGYTF. Here the CDR3 DNA reads TGTGCCAGCAGCTCGGGTCTTTCGGGAGAAAATGGCTACACCTTC. The full variable domain, with the rest looked up from reference TRBV7-6 and TRBJ1-2, is GAGVSQSPRYKVTKRGQDVALRCDPISGHVSLYWYRQALGQGPEFLTYFNYEAQQDKSGLPNDRFSAERPEGSISTLTIQRTEQRDSAMYRCASSSGLSGENGYTFGSGTRLTVV.

The rearrangement uses TRBV7-2 and TRBJ2-4; 7 nucleotides align to TRBD2. The V gene end was trimmed by 4 bases and the J gene end by 0 bases; junction bases not matched to a gene: 9. The CDR3 spans 17 residues. In germline, CDR1 is SGHTA, CDR2 FQGNSA. CDR3 region: CASSSTPRGVAKNIQYF. The CDR3, as DNA: TGTGCCAGCAGCTCCACCCCCCGGGGGGTAGCCAAAAACATTCAGTACTTC.